A single sample is the source of the 14 T cell receptor beta chains below, sequenced in a study of blood T cell repertoires in COVID-19 (dated by TCRdb to the early 2020s). Libraries were made using the immunoSEQ multiplex PCR assay. The clones in this table, taken by TCRdb from immuneACCESS, are in-frame only. Not every clone is retained; where verified, under half of the shortfall comes from an unresolved V gene, and the cause of the rest is unknown. This sample is represented by 240,000 or so clones; roughly nine tenths of them were singletons. Approximately 7.6% of the sample goes to the ten largest clones. Input material: peripheral blood. Receptors originate from a man between 60 and 70 years old who had recovered from COVID-19.

At least ten counts were recorded for this clone. CDR3 region: CASSRTGRGTEAFF. CDR3 in DNA: TGTGCCAGCAGCCGGACAGGGCGGGGGACTGAAGCTTTCTTT. V and J are TRBV27 and TRBJ1-1; TRBD1 matches at 8 bases. The CDR3 covers 14 residues. Unmatched junction bases numbered 8, after V lost 6 bases and J lost 5 bases. Looked up from germline, CDR1 is MNHEY and CDR2 is SMNVEV (reference sequence).

V usage is TRBV20-1 and J usage is TRBJ2-1; D not resolved. The CDR3 contains 12 residues. Trimming took 3 bases from V and 10 from J, leaving 13 bases between them. Per the germline V gene, CDR1 is DFQATT and CDR2 is SNEGSKA (reference sequence). CDR3 loop: CSASLSAGEQFF. CDR3 sequence (DNA): TGCAGTGCTAGTCTAAGCGCCGGGGAGCAGTTCTTC.

CDR3 coding DNA: TGTGCCACCAGTGATGGAGCGGCCTCCTACAATGAGCAGTTCTTC. This sequence encodes CATSDGAASYNEQFF. The chain joins TRBV24-1 to TRBJ2-1, with D maybe TRBD2 (5 bases). CDR3 length equals 15 residues. V was cut by 3 bases and J by 0 bases, with 8 bases left in between. CDR1 KGHDR and CDR2 SFDVKD come from the germline V gene.

J is TRBJ2-2 and V is TRBV3-1 (or the pseudogene TRBV3-2), with 9 bases lining up with TRBD1. Germline CDR1 and CDR2: LGHDT and YNNKEL (reference sequence). Trimming took 2 bases from V and 1 from J; bases not matched to a gene: 2. CDR3 length: 16 amino acids. The CDR3 DNA is TGTGCCAGCAGCCAAATGACAGGGGGGAACACCGGGGAGCTGTTTTTT. Its translation: CASSQMTGGNTGELFF.

Turning to this clone: Other nucleotide sequences from this sample produce the same CDR3. V is TRBV2 and J is TRBJ1-5; the D is unclear. V lost 1 base and J lost 5, with 6 bases in between. The CDR3 is 13 amino acids. CDR1 is SNHLY and CDR2 is FYNNEI in the germline V gene. Here the CDR3 DNA reads TGTGCCAGCAGTGAAGGGCGGTATCAGCCCCAGCATTTT. The encoded protein is CASSEGRYQPQHF.

The J gene is TRBJ1-5, the V gene TRBV5-1; 7 nucleotides agree with TRBD1. The CDR3 is made up of 13 amino acids. After removal of 4 bases from V and 4 bases from J, the junction contained 2 bases not matched to a gene. CDR1 and CDR2 (germline): SGHRS, YFSETQ. The CDR3 spells CASSVDRNQPQHF. CDR3 in DNA: TGCGCCAGCAGCGTGGACAGGAATCAGCCCCAGCATTTT.

The table lists this clone with a few counts. This sequence joins TRBV2 and TRBJ1-3, with TRBD1 as a possible D gene (5 bases). Trimming removed 4 bases at V and 4 bases at J, with 17 bases between. The CDR3 length is 16 residues. Germline V CDR1 and CDR2: SNHLY, FYNNEI. The CDR3 reads CASSALSVGQGNTIYF. CDR3 sequence (DNA): TGTGCCAGCAGTGCTTTGAGTGTGGGGCAAGGAAACACCATATATTTT.

This chain joins TRBV5-6 and TRBJ1-3; 7 nucleotides match TRBD1. The CDR3 sequence is 13 residues long. Germline CDR1 SGHDT, CDR2 YYEEEE. V shed 6 bases, J shed 8 bases, and the junction held 8 bases outside the gene matches. The CDR3 nucleotides are TGTGCCAGCACCCTAGGACAGGCGGACACCATATATTTT. Amino acid sequence: CASTLGQADTIYF.

The J gene is TRBJ2-3, the V gene TRBV5-4; 10 bases fit TRBD1. V trimming: 4 bases; J trimming: 3 bases; junction bases outside the gene matches: 2. Germline V lookup: CDR1 SGHNT, CDR2 YYREEE (reference sequence). The CDR3 loop spans 14 amino acids. CDR3 sequence reads: CASSQDRGTDTQYF. The CDR3 DNA reads as TGTGCCAGCAGCCAGGACAGGGGGACAGATACGCAGTATTTT.

The chain carries TRBV2 and TRBJ2-1, with 9 bases matching TRBD2. This CDR3 region has 13 residues. The germline V gene encodes CDR1 SNHLY and CDR2 FYNNEI. V lost 6 bases, J lost 7 bases, and 4 bases stayed unmatched. CDR3 loop: CASRLAGLNEQFF. As DNA, the CDR3 is TGTGCCAGCAGGCTAGCGGGATTAAATGAGCAGTTCTTC.

The rearrangement uses TRBV5-6 and TRBJ2-7; 13 bases line up with TRBD2. This CDR3 spans 18 amino acids. The V segment lost 0 bases and the J segment 0 bases; nucleotides outside the gene matches: 6. Germline CDR1 reads SGHDT; CDR2 reads YYEEEE. CDR3 DNA sequence: TGTGCCAGCAGCTTGGTCACTAGCGGGGGGGAGAGCTCCTACGAGCAGTACGTC. Translating gives CASSLVTSGGESSYEQYV.

This clone appeared once. This sequence joins TRBV9 and TRBJ2-1; D ambiguous. CDR1 is SGDLS and CDR2 is YYNGEE in the germline V gene. There are 15 residues in the CDR3. Trimming pared 1 base from V and 0 bases from J, leaving 8 bases between. Here the CDR3 DNA reads TGTGCCAGCAGCGTATCGGTTAGCTCCTACAATGAGCAGTTCTTC. It yields the protein CASSVSVSSYNEQFF.

The chain is built from TRBV5-4 and TRBJ2-3; 7 bases agree with TRBD1. V shed 0 bases and J 0 bases; nucleotides not matched to a gene: 7. CDR1 and CDR2 from the germline V gene are SGHNT and YYREEE (reference sequence). The CDR3 is made up of 17 amino acids. In nucleotides, the CDR3 is TGTGCCAGCAGCTTGGGTTCAGGGGGACCTAGCACAGATACGCAGTATTTT. Its translation is CASSLGSGGPSTDTQYF.

The chain combines TRBV6-1 with TRBJ2-7; the match to TRBD1 covers 8 bases. The V and J ends lost 7 bases and 4 bases, in that order; junction bases with no gene match: 9. This CDR3 spans 14 amino acids. Germline loops: CDR1 MNHNS, CDR2 SASEGT. Here the CDR3 DNA reads TGTGCCAGCACCCAGCCGGGACAGGATTACGAGCAGTACTTC. This translates into CASTQPGQDYEQYF.